These 3 T cell receptor beta chains were sequenced from one sample in a study of blood T cell repertoires in COVID-19. Only in-frame clones appear in the TCRdb table, and some are missing; sequencing was by immunoSEQ multiplex PCR. The sample holds around 76,000 clones; 65% to 90% are singletons and the top ten take 6.9%. The sample was peripheral blood. Receptors originate from a man aged 25-40 years with COVID-19, enrolled during active disease.

The V gene is TRBV10-2, the J gene TRBJ1-2, with D uncertain. From germline, CDR1 is WSHSY and CDR2 SAAADI. This CDR3 contains 11 residues. Trimming took 3 bases from V and 6 from J, leaving 5 bases between them. The DNA of the CDR3 is TGCGCCAGCAGTGATCAGGATGGCTACACCTTC. Its protein is CASSDQDGYTF.

The chain couples TRBV29-1 to TRBJ1-3; 9 nucleotides match TRBD1. J lost 7 bases, V lost 7 bases, and 11 bases had no gene match. Germline V lookup: CDR1 SQVTM, CDR2 ANQGSEA. This CDR3 has 14 residues. The CDR3 protein is CSALEAGTGNTIYF. The CDR3 DNA sequence: TGCAGCGCCCTTGAGGCGGGGACAGGGAACACCATATATTTT.

Details on this clone: A far more abundant clone sits one base away, making this likely a read error. The chain employs TRBV6-5 and TRBJ2-7, with D tentatively TRBD2 (6 bases). Trimming removed 8 bases at V and 0 bases at J, with 17 bases between. Germline V gene sequence: CDR1 MNHEY, CDR2 SVGAGI. The CDR3 loop spans 15 amino acids. CDR3 loop: CASATSRDCSYEQYF. Here the CDR3 DNA reads TGTGCCAGCGCTACCTCCCGGGACTGCTCCTACGAGCAGTACTTC.